This is a list of T cell receptor beta chains from one sample in a study of tumor-infiltrating lymphocytes in primary liver carcinoma. TCRdb re-derived calls from the multiplex PCR reads in MiXCR, one entry per CDR3 protein. The sample carries 100,000 or so distinct CDR3 sequences, around 80% recorded once. Sequenced sample: liver tumor tissue from sampling region 3. These receptors came from a man in his forties with primary liver carcinoma and hepatitis B virus infection. The CDR3 runs from the conserved cysteine through the conserved F or W. The D gene is left open where the match is weak. Size is stated for part of the rows, as once, few or many counts, or as a class when the clone is expanded.

v_call: TRBV5-4; d_call: TRBD1; j_call: TRBJ2-5; clone_size: -; cdr3_length: 15; cdr3_nt: TGTGCCAGCAGCTTGAACGGGGACAGTCAAGAGACCCATTACTTC; cdr3_aa: CASSLNGDSQETHYF
v_call: TRBV4-2; d_call: TRBD1; j_call: TRBJ2-1; clone_size: -; cdr3_length: 16; cdr3_nt: TGTGCCAGCAACCAAGGACAGGGAAGCTCCTGCAATGAGCAGTTCTTC; cdr3_aa: CASNQGQGSSCNEQFF
v_call: TRBV19; d_call: -; j_call: TRBJ2-5; clone_size: many; cdr3_length: 12; cdr3_nt: TGTGCCAGTCGACAGGCTGGGGAGACCCAGTACTTC; cdr3_aa: CASRQAGETQYF
v_call: TRBV5-1; d_call: TRBD2; j_call: TRBJ2-1; clone_size: -; cdr3_length: 19; cdr3_nt: TGCGCCAGCAGCATGGTTTCTTGGGAGGGGCGTCATCTCTACAATGAGCACTTCTTC; cdr3_aa: CASSMVSWEGRHLYNEHFF
v_call: TRBV6-6; d_call: -; j_call: TRBJ1-5; clone_size: -; cdr3_length: 18; cdr3_nt: TGTGCCAGCAGTTACTCTGATTCTGCCCAGGACTCCAGTCAGCCCCAGCATTTT; cdr3_aa: CASSYSDSAQDSSQPQHF
v_call: TRBV28; d_call: -; j_call: TRBJ2-3; clone_size: -; cdr3_length: 13; cdr3_nt: TGTGTCAGCAGTTTAGGAGGCAGATACACGCAGTATTTT; cdr3_aa: CVSSLGGRYTQYF
v_call: TRBV20-1; d_call: -; j_call: TRBJ2-2; clone_size: -; cdr3_length: 16; cdr3_nt: TGCAGTGCTAGAGATGAGGGGCAGGCCGCGACCGGGAAGTTGTTTTTT; cdr3_aa: CSARDEGQAATGKLFF
v_call: TRBV29-1; d_call: -; j_call: TRBJ1-4; clone_size: -; cdr3_length: 12; cdr3_nt: TGCAGTGTTGGGCAGAAGGGGGAAGAACTGTTTTTT; cdr3_aa: CSVGQKGEELFF
v_call: TRBV7-9; d_call: TRBD1; j_call: TRBJ2-5; clone_size: many; cdr3_length: 14; cdr3_nt: TGTGCCAGCAGTAACTGGGGGACAGAAGAGACCCAGTACTTC; cdr3_aa: CASSNWGTEETQYF
v_call: TRBV29-1; d_call: TRBD1; j_call: TRBJ2-1; clone_size: -; cdr3_length: 14; cdr3_nt: TGCAGCGGGACCGGGACAGGGGATGTCGGTGAGCAGCTATTC; cdr3_aa: CSGTGTGDVGEQLF
v_call: TRBV5-1; d_call: -; j_call: TRBJ2-1; clone_size: -; cdr3_length: 14; cdr3_nt: TGCGCCTGCAGCCTCATTAGCGGACTCAATGAGCAGTTCTTC; cdr3_aa: CACSLISGLNEQFF
v_call: TRBV4-1; d_call: TRBD1; j_call: TRBJ1-2; clone_size: -; cdr3_length: 15; cdr3_nt: TGCGCCAGCATCCAAGATGGACAGGGGCGCTGTGGCTACACCTTC; cdr3_aa: CASIQDGQGRCGYTF
v_call: TRBV4-2; d_call: -; j_call: TRBJ1-4; clone_size: -; cdr3_length: 18; cdr3_nt: TGTGCCAGCAGCCAAGATCGTGAGCGGGGGGCAATTAATGAAAAACTGTTTTTT; cdr3_aa: CASSQDRERGAINEKLFF
v_call: TRBV29-1; d_call: -; j_call: TRBJ1-2; clone_size: -; cdr3_length: 16; cdr3_nt: TGCAATGTTGATGGCTCAGGGACTAATAGGAACTATGGCTACACCTTC; cdr3_aa: CNVDGSGTNRNYGYTF
v_call: TRBV4-1; d_call: -; j_call: TRBJ1-2; clone_size: many; cdr3_length: 14; cdr3_nt: TGCGCCAGCAGCCAATCTCAGGGATTCTATGGCTACACCTTC; cdr3_aa: CASSQSQGFYGYTF
v_call: TRBV4-1; d_call: -; j_call: TRBJ1-2; clone_size: -; cdr3_length: 16; cdr3_nt: TGCGCCAGCAGCCCCCAATCCATGGGAACCTTCTATGGTTACACCTTC; cdr3_aa: CASSPQSMGTFYGYTF
v_call: TRBV7-9; d_call: TRBD2; j_call: TRBJ2-7; clone_size: -; cdr3_length: 16; cdr3_nt: TGTGCCAGCAGCTTTGGGCTAGCGGGAGGTGTCCACGAGCTGTACTTC; cdr3_aa: CASSFGLAGGVHELYF
v_call: TRBV14; d_call: TRBD2; j_call: TRBJ2-1; clone_size: -; cdr3_length: 16; cdr3_nt: TGTGCCAGCAGTGCCGTAGCGGGATGGGTAAACAACGAGAACTTCTTC; cdr3_aa: CASSAVAGWVNNENFF
v_call: TRBV28; d_call: -; j_call: TRBJ2-5; clone_size: -; cdr3_length: 15; cdr3_nt: TGTGCCAGCAGATCGAACACAAAAGTAGGAGAGACCCAGTACTTC; cdr3_aa: CASRSNTKVGETQYF
v_call: TRBV19; d_call: -; j_call: TRBJ2-1; clone_size: few; cdr3_length: 11; cdr3_nt: TGTGACACGAGGGGTTACAATGAGCAGTTCTTC; cdr3_aa: CDTRGYNEQFF
v_call: TRBV12-3/TRBV12-4; d_call: -; j_call: TRBJ1-5; clone_size: -; cdr3_length: 15; cdr3_nt: TGTGCTAGCACGCGGGGCACCGCAACAAATCAGCCCCGGCATTTT; cdr3_aa: CASTRGTATNQPRHF
v_call: TRBV11-3; d_call: TRBD2; j_call: TRBJ2-1; clone_size: -; cdr3_length: 16; cdr3_nt: TGTGCCAGCAGCCTCGATAGCGGGAGTGGGCACAATGAGCAACTCTTC; cdr3_aa: CASSLDSGSGHNEQLF
v_call: TRBV10-1; d_call: TRBD2; j_call: TRBJ2-4; clone_size: -; cdr3_length: 16; cdr3_nt: TGCGCCAGCAGCACACTAGCGGGATGGACCAAAAACATCCAGTACTTC; cdr3_aa: CASSTLAGWTKNIQYF
v_call: TRBV29-1; d_call: -; j_call: TRBJ1-1; clone_size: once; cdr3_length: 13; cdr3_nt: TGCAGCGCTCAGAGTCAAAATAACACTGAAGCTTTCTTT; cdr3_aa: CSAQSQNNTEAFF
v_call: TRBV29-1; d_call: TRBD1; j_call: TRBJ2-7; clone_size: -; cdr3_length: 15; cdr3_nt: TGCAGCGTTGAGGAATGGGACAGGGGGGTAGACGAGCAGTGCTTC; cdr3_aa: CSVEEWDRGVDEQCF
v_call: TRBV29-1; d_call: -; j_call: TRBJ2-1; clone_size: -; cdr3_length: 14; cdr3_nt: TGCAGCGTTGTTCTAGTTGGGACGTTCGGTGAGCAGTTCTTC; cdr3_aa: CSVVLVGTFGEQFF
v_call: TRBV27; d_call: TRBD2; j_call: TRBJ2-1; clone_size: few; cdr3_length: 16; cdr3_nt: TGTGCCAGCAGTTTAGTGCTAGCGGGCTCCTACAATGAGCAGTTCTTC; cdr3_aa: CASSLVLAGSYNEQFF
v_call: TRBV29-1; d_call: -; j_call: TRBJ1-1; clone_size: once; cdr3_length: 15; cdr3_nt: TGCAGCGTTTTGGCAGGGTGGGTAATGGGAACTGAAGCTCTCTTT; cdr3_aa: CSVLAGWVMGTEALF
v_call: TRBV11-2; d_call: -; j_call: TRBJ1-6; clone_size: -; cdr3_length: 13; cdr3_nt: TGTGCCAGCAGCCCCTACACGTATTCACCACTCCACTTT; cdr3_aa: CASSPYTYSPLHF
v_call: TRBV28; d_call: -; j_call: TRBJ2-7; clone_size: -; cdr3_length: 15; cdr3_nt: TGTGCCAGCAGCCCTTCAAGCGTGAGGCGGGACGAGCAGTATTTC; cdr3_aa: CASSPSSVRRDEQYF
v_call: TRBV6-5; d_call: TRBD1; j_call: TRBJ2-1; clone_size: -; cdr3_length: 15; cdr3_nt: TGTTCCAGCAGTTACGCCGGACAGGCTAACAATGAGCAGTTCTTC; cdr3_aa: CSSSYAGQANNEQFF
v_call: TRBV7-9; d_call: TRBD1; j_call: TRBJ1-1; clone_size: many; cdr3_length: 15; cdr3_nt: TGTGCCAGCAGCTTACAGACAGGGCAGAACACTGAAGCTTTCTTT; cdr3_aa: CASSLQTGQNTEAFF
v_call: TRBV12-3/TRBV12-4; d_call: -; j_call: TRBJ2-7; clone_size: -; cdr3_length: 14; cdr3_nt: TGTACCAGCAGTTTAGTAGGCAGACCATTCGAGAAGTACTTC; cdr3_aa: CTSSLVGRPFEKYF
v_call: TRBV10-3; d_call: TRBD1; j_call: TRBJ1-4; clone_size: once; cdr3_length: 13; cdr3_nt: TGTGCCATCAGACAGGGGGTGTATGCAAAACTGTTTTTT; cdr3_aa: CAIRQGVYAKLFF
v_call: TRBV11-2; d_call: -; j_call: TRBJ1-2; clone_size: -; cdr3_length: 13; cdr3_nt: TGTGCTAGCAGCATATTTGATTTCTATGGCTACACCTTC; cdr3_aa: CASSIFDFYGYTF
v_call: TRBV29-1; d_call: -; j_call: TRBJ2-5; clone_size: -; cdr3_length: 13; cdr3_nt: TGCAGCGTTGAAGCCTCGATAGAAGGGACCCAGTACTTC; cdr3_aa: CSVEASIEGTQYF
v_call: TRBV4-1; d_call: TRBD2; j_call: TRBJ2-1; clone_size: -; cdr3_length: 16; cdr3_nt: TGCGCCAGCAGCCAAGATCCAGCGGGAGGCGTGGATGAGCAGTTATTC; cdr3_aa: CASSQDPAGGVDEQLF
v_call: TRBV12-3/TRBV12-4; d_call: -; j_call: TRBJ1-2; clone_size: -; cdr3_length: 15; cdr3_nt: TGTGCCAGCAGTTTAGGCAGACGAGGGGCGCAGGGCTACACCTTC; cdr3_aa: CASSLGRRGAQGYTF
v_call: TRBV30; d_call: -; j_call: TRBJ2-2; clone_size: -; cdr3_length: 12; cdr3_nt: TGTGCCTCGGATCGGAACACCGGGGACCTGTTTTTT; cdr3_aa: CASDRNTGDLFF
v_call: TRBV10-3; d_call: TRBD1; j_call: TRBJ1-1; clone_size: medium-sized; cdr3_length: 14; cdr3_nt: TGTGCCATCAGCGGACAGGGTCTGAACACTGAAGCTTTCTTT; cdr3_aa: CAISGQGLNTEAFF
v_call: TRBV15; d_call: -; j_call: TRBJ2-2; clone_size: -; cdr3_length: 16; cdr3_nt: TGTGCCACCAGCAGAGCATCGGCGGCCTCCCCCGGGGAGATGTTTTTT; cdr3_aa: CATSRASAASPGEMFF
v_call: TRBV20-1; d_call: -; j_call: TRBJ1-5; clone_size: -; cdr3_length: 14; cdr3_nt: TGCAGTGCTCTTCAGGGTTATAGCAATCAGCCCCAGCATTTT; cdr3_aa: CSALQGYSNQPQHF
v_call: TRBV14; d_call: -; j_call: TRBJ2-2; clone_size: -; cdr3_length: 15; cdr3_nt: TGTACCAGCAGTCAAGTCTACAGGGCGGGCGGGGAGCTGTTTTTT; cdr3_aa: CTSSQVYRAGGELFF
v_call: TRBV4-1; d_call: TRBD2; j_call: TRBJ2-5; clone_size: once; cdr3_length: 16; cdr3_nt: TGCGCCAACAGCCAAAATCCAGGACTAGCGGGAGAGACCCATTACTTC; cdr3_aa: CANSQNPGLAGETHYF
v_call: TRBV7-9; d_call: -; j_call: TRBJ2-1; clone_size: -; cdr3_length: 14; cdr3_nt: TGTGCCAGCAGCTTAGCGAGGGGCTACAATGAACAGTTCTTC; cdr3_aa: CASSLARGYNEQFF
v_call: TRBV19; d_call: TRBD2; j_call: TRBJ2-1; clone_size: -; cdr3_length: 19; cdr3_nt: TGTGCCAGTAGTATGGCTGGGACTAGCGAGAGGGGCTCCTACAATGAGCAGTTCTTC; cdr3_aa: CASSMAGTSERGSYNEQFF
v_call: TRBV2; d_call: TRBD2; j_call: TRBJ2-7; clone_size: many; cdr3_length: 14; cdr3_nt: TGTGCCAGCGTGGGGGGGAGGGGAACCTACGAGCAGTACTTC; cdr3_aa: CASVGGRGTYEQYF
v_call: TRBV28; d_call: -; j_call: TRBJ2-7; clone_size: many; cdr3_length: 13; cdr3_nt: TGTGCCTGCAGGGGAGGCGGATCCTACGAGCAGTACTTC; cdr3_aa: CACRGGGSYEQYF
v_call: TRBV19; d_call: -; j_call: TRBJ2-2; clone_size: -; cdr3_length: 14; cdr3_nt: TGTGCCAGTAGGAACGGACTTACCGACGTAGAGCTGTTTTTT; cdr3_aa: CASRNGLTDVELFF
v_call: TRBV27; d_call: TRBD2; j_call: TRBJ2-2; clone_size: -; cdr3_length: 17; cdr3_nt: TGTGCCAGCAGTTCCCTCCGGGCTAGCGGGAACACCGGGGAGCTGTTTTTT; cdr3_aa: CASSSLRASGNTGELFF
v_call: TRBV7-2; d_call: -; j_call: TRBJ2-6; clone_size: -; cdr3_length: 13; cdr3_nt: TGTGCCACAGGGATCTCTGGGGCCAACGTCCTGAGTTTC; cdr3_aa: CATGISGANVLSF
v_call: TRBV11-2; d_call: TRBD2; j_call: TRBJ2-5; clone_size: -; cdr3_length: 15; cdr3_nt: TGTGCCAGCAGCCCCATCGGACTAGTCCCAGAGACCCACTACTTC; cdr3_aa: CASSPIGLVPETHYF
v_call: TRBV6-6; d_call: -; j_call: TRBJ2-7; clone_size: -; cdr3_length: 15; cdr3_nt: TGTGCCAGCAGTCCGCGACAGGTACCGTTCAACGAGCAGTACTTC; cdr3_aa: CASSPRQVPFNEQYF